Given below is one T cell receptor beta chain in context. Antigen unknown. The data were taken from a study of identical twins. Notes on the study in general: There were fewer insertions in abundant cord blood beta clonotypes, but memory repertoires showed no such pattern.

MiXCR, run by TCRdb on the 5' RACE reads, gives a single entry per CDR3 protein. The table lists about 470,000 distinct CDR3 sequences, approximately 25% of them singletons, with about 2.9% in the top ten. Per the germline V gene, CDR1 is SGHTA and CDR2 is FQGNSA. Trimming at V came to 5 bases and at J to 8 bases, leaving 8 bases not matched to a gene. The CDR3 runs to 14 residues. These data are also associated with another study on T cells expressing NK-cell markers. That paper states: Sequencing of TCR beta repertoires drew on sorted CD3+CD56+NKG2C+, CD3+CD56+NKG2C- and CD3+CD56-NKG2C+ T cells. Of eight sequenced donors, seven were HCMV-seropositive and one HCMV-seronegative. Anti-gamma-delta TCR antibody use in several experiments restricted sorting to alpha-beta TCR T cells.

This TCR derives from a woman younger than 30 in good health. The chain joins TRBV7-2 to TRBJ2-1; the match to TRBD2 covers 8 bases. Sequenced material: CD4+ T cells sorted from blood. CDR3 bases: TGTGCCAGCAGCCATGGACTAGCCCACGATGAGCAGTTCTTC. It translates to CASSHGLAHDEQFF.